This T cell receptor beta chain stems from a study of blood T cell repertoires in COVID-19. About the research overall: Italy, Spain and the United States were the sources of the convalescent and acute COVID-19 samples. T cells, B-cell-depleted T cells, or PBMCs supplied cDNA or gDNA.

Germline V gene lookup returns CDR1 ENHRY and CDR2 SYGVKD. Trimming took 5 bases from V and 3 from J; bases not matched to a gene: 2. CDR3 length: 14 amino acids. In the original workflow: Reference gene primer amplification in the assay estimated nucleated cell counts. The method was immunoSEQ multiplex PCR; TCRdb's version includes in-frame clones alone and lacks a portion of them. V and J calls plus clone size are reproduced from that table; the DNA served to infer D and trimming. The sample holds some 140,000 clones, 75% to 85% seen once. This sequence originates from a woman in her sixties or seventies with COVID-19, enrolled during active disease. The J gene is TRBJ2-1, the V gene TRBV10-3, with TRBD1 identical over 9 bases. Sequencing used peripheral blood. The DNA of the CDR3 is TGTGCCATCAGTACGGGACAGGGCTACAATGAGCAGTTCTTC. Protein product: CAISTGQGYNEQFF.